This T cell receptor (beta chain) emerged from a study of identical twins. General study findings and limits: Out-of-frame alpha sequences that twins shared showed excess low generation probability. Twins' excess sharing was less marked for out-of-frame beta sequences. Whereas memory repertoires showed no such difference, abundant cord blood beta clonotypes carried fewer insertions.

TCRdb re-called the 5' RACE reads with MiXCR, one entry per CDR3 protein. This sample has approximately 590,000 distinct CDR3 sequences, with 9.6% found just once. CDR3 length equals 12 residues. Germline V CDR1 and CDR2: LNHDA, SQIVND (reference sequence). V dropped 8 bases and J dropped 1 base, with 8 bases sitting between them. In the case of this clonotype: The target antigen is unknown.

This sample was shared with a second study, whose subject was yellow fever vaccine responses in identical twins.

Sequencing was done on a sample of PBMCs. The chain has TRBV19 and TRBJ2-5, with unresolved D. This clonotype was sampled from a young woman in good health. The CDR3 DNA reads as TGTGCCAGTGGGCCGACCCAAGAGACCCAGTACTTC. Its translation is CASGPTQETQYF. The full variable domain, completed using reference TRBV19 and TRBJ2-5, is DGGITQSPKYLFRKEGQNVTLSCEQNLNHDAMYWYRQDPGQGLRLIYYSQIVNDFQKGDIAEGYSVSREKKESFPLTVTSAQKNPTAFYLCASGPTQETQYFGPGTRLLVL.